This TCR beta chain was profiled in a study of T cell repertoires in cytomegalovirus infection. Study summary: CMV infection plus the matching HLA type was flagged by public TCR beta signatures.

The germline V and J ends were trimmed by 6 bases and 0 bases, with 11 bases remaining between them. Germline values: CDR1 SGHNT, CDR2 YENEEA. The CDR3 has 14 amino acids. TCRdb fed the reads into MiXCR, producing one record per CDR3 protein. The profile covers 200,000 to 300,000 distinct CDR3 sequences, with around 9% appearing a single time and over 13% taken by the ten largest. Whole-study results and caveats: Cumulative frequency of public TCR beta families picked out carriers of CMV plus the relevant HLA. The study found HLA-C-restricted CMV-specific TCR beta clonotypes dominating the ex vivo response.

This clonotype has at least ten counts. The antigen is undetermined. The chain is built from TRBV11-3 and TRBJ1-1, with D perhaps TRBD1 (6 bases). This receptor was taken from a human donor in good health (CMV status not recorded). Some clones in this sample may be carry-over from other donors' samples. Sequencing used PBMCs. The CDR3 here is CASRADSLNTEAFF. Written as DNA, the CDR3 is TGTGCCAGCAGGGCGGACAGTTTGAACACTGAAGCTTTCTTT.